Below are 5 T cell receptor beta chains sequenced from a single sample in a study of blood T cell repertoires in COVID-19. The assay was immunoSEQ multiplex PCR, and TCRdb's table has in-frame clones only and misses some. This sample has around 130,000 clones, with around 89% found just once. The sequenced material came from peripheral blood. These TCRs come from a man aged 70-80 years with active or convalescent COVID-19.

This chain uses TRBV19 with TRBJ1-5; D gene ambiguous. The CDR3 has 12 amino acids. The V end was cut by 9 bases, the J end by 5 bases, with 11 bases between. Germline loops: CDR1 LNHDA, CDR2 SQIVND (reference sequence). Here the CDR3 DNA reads TGTGCCAGAGCCGATGATTATCAGCCCCAGCATTTT. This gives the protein CARADDYQPQHF.

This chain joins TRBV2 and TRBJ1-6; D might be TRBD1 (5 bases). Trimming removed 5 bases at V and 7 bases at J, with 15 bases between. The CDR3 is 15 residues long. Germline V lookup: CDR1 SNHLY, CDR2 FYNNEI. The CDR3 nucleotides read TGTGCCAGCAGTCAGGAGGGGCCTTTAAATTCACCCCTCCACTTT. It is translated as CASSQEGPLNSPLHF.

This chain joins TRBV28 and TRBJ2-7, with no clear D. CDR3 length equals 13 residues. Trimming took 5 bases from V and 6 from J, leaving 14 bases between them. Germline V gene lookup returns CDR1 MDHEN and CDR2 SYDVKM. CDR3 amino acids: CASSAPGSGEQYF. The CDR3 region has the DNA TGTGCCAGCAGTGCCCCTGGGTCGGGCGAGCAGTACTTC.

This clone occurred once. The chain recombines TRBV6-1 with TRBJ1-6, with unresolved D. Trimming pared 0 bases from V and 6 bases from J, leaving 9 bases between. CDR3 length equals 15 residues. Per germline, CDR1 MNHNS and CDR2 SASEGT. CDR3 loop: CASSEAPQINSPLHF. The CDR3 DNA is TGTGCCAGCAGTGAAGCGCCCCAGATTAATTCACCCCTCCACTTT.

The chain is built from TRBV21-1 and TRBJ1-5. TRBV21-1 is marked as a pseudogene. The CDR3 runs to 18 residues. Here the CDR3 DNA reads TGTGCCAGCAGCAAATTTGTCAGAGGGTTGGGCAGCAATCAGCCCCAGCATTTT. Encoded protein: CASSKFVRGLGSNQPQHF.